The clone carrying this T cell receptor (beta chain) was counted a single time. Only in-frame clones appear in the TCRdb table, and some are missing; sequencing was by immunoSEQ multiplex PCR. The table has 80,000 or so clones, about 88% seen once. The germline V gene has CDR1 LNHDA and CDR2 SQIVND (reference sequence). The CDR3 consists of 14 residues. The V end lost 1 base, the J end lost 7 bases, and 14 bases lay between the germline ends. This sample stems from a study of blood T cell repertoires in COVID-19. The chain employs TRBV19 and TRBJ2-7; TRBD1 is a possible D gene (6 bases). This TCR came from a man in his sixties with COVID-19, enrolled during active disease. Source material: peripheral blood. CDR3 in DNA: TGTGCCAGTAGTATAGGGGGGCGCTTGTGGGAGCAGTACTTC. Protein sequence: CASSIGGRLWEQYF.